One sample yielded the 29 T cell receptor beta chains listed below, sequenced in a study of neurological immune-mediated disorders. A single record per CDR3 protein comes from TCRdb applying MiXCR to the 5' RACE reads. Here the sample spans 50,000 to 80,000 distinct CDR3 sequences, 3.5% to 5% being singletons. Material: PBMCs. These receptors all come from a man aged 25-45 years with multiple sclerosis.

This clonotype was seen a few times. A read error may be the cause here, since a much bigger clone is one base away. This is likely a read error, given that the CDR3 carries no conserved phenylalanine or tryptophan at its end. V and J are TRBV7-2 and TRBJ2-4, with 7 positions matching TRBD2. J lost 8 bases, V lost 6 bases, and 4 bases had no gene match. This CDR3 is 12 amino acids long. Germline V gives CDR1 SGHTA, CDR2 FQGNSA. Here the CDR3 reads CASRGGDYIQYC. CDR3 DNA sequence: TGTGCCAGCAGGGGAGGGGATTACATTCAGTACTGC.

This clonotype appeared many times. Here the CDR3 reads CASSPGQGWEPQHF. The CDR3, as DNA: TGTGCCAGCAGTCCGGGACAGGGCTGGGAGCCCCAGCATTTT. This chain links TRBV6-5 with TRBJ1-5, with TRBD1 identical over 9 bases. CDR1 MNHEY and CDR2 SVGAGI come from the germline V gene. The trim removed 5 bases at V and 8 bases at J, leaving 7 bases unmatched. This CDR3 is 14 amino acids long.

This clonotype was counted ten times or more. The rearrangement links TRBV11-2 to TRBJ1-3, with D tentatively TRBD1 (5 bases). Germline V lookup: CDR1 SGHAT, CDR2 FQNNGV. The CDR3 consists of 15 residues. V was pared by 5 bases and J by 0 bases, with 11 bases between. Here the CDR3 reads CASSHGGGSGNTIYF. The CDR3 nucleotides are TGTGCCAGCAGCCATGGTGGGGGCTCTGGAAACACCATATATTTT.

This clonotype was observed at least ten times. The chain has TRBV6-2 or TRBV6-3 and TRBJ2-3; 7 bases fit TRBD2. Germline lookup yields CDR1 MNHEY and CDR2 SVGEGT. V lost 5 bases and J lost 3; bases outside the gene matches: 5. The CDR3 runs to 14 residues. In nucleotides, the CDR3 is TGTGCCAGCAGTGCCCGGCGGGGGACAGATACGCAGTATTTT. It specifies CASSARRGTDTQYF.

This clonotype occurred many times. This sequence joins TRBV5-1 and TRBJ1-2; D uncertain. Trimming stripped 4 bases from V and 2 bases from J, with 12 bases between. Germline V gene data show CDR1 as SGHRS and CDR2 as YFSETQ. The CDR3 is made up of 14 amino acids. CDR3 DNA sequence: TGCGCCAGCAGCACGGAGGCCAGAAACTATGGCTACACCTTC. It yields the protein CASSTEARNYGYTF.

This chain links TRBV3-1 with TRBJ1-2; unclear D gene. Germline V lookup: CDR1 LGHDT, CDR2 YNNKEL (reference sequence). V was pared by 1 base and J by 7 bases, with 7 bases between. The CDR3 has 12 residues. Here the CDR3 reads CASSQGTIGYTF. In DNA form, the CDR3 reads TGTGCCAGCAGCCAAGGTACGATTGGCTACACCTTC.

The J gene is TRBJ1-2, the V gene TRBV4-1, with TRBD1 matching 8 bases. CDR1 is MGHRA and CDR2 is YSYEKL in the germline V gene. The CDR3 has 18 residues. With V trimmed by 1 base and J by 2 bases, 12 bases remained unmatched. DNA of the CDR3: TGCGCCAGCAGCCAAGTATCACTGCCAGGGGGCGCCAACTATGGCTACACCTTC. This gives the protein CASSQVSLPGGANYGYTF.

There are many counts of this clonotype. The J gene is TRBJ2-5, the V gene TRBV11-2, with D hard to call. Per the germline V gene, CDR1 is SGHAT and CDR2 is FQNNGV. The germline V and J ends were trimmed by 5 bases and 5 bases, with 12 bases remaining between them. The CDR3 has 13 amino acids. The chain's CDR3 is CASSPHPPETQYF. CDR3 nucleotide sequence: TGTGCCAGCAGCCCACACCCACCGGAGACCCAGTACTTC.

This clonotype was picked up a small number of times. The J gene is TRBJ1-2, the V gene TRBV10-3; D unclear. The CDR3 extends over 14 amino acids. V lost 6 bases, J lost 4 bases, and 15 bases lay in between. Germline CDR1 and CDR2: ENHRY and SYGVKD. The CDR3 coding sequence is TGTGCCATCAGCGACGGTGAGATGGGCTATGGCTACACCTTC. The encoded protein is CAISDGEMGYGYTF.

The J gene is TRBJ1-1, the V gene TRBV11-3; 7 bases align to TRBD1. Trimming removed 8 bases from V and 4 bases from J; junction bases left unmatched: 7. Germline V lookup: CDR1 SGHNT, CDR2 YENEEA. The CDR3 extends over 13 amino acids. The CDR3 DNA reads TGTGCCAGCGCACCACAGGGGAGCACTGAAGCTTTCTTT. The encoded protein is CASAPQGSTEAFF.

This clonotype showed up many times. V is TRBV2 and J is TRBJ2-7; 7 positions agree with TRBD1. Germline-derived CDR1 and CDR2 are SNHLY and FYNNEI. The CDR3 sequence is 14 residues long. Losses at the gene ends were 5 bases for V and 3 bases for J; bases not matched to a gene: 7. CDR3 amino acids: CASSPPGQRYEQYV. In DNA form, the CDR3 reads TGTGCCAGCAGTCCTCCGGGACAGCGCTACGAGCAGTACGTC.

This clonotype has at least ten counts. The V call is TRBV5-1, the J call TRBJ1-1; a weak D match, TRBD1 (5 bases). With 4 bases removed from V and 2 bases from J, the gap between germline ends came to 15 bases. The CDR3 is 15 residues long. The germline gives CDR1 SGHRS, CDR2 YFSETQ. The CDR3 DNA reads as TGCGCCAGCAGCCCGGGGCCGTATGAAAACACTGAAGCTTTCTTT. This translates into CASSPGPYENTEAFF.

This clonotype has at least ten counts. This rearrangement joins TRBV5-1 to TRBJ2-2; perhaps TRBD2 as D (6 bases). CDR3 length: 17 residues. Germline CDR1 is SGHRS and CDR2 is YFSETQ. V was clipped by 4 bases and J by 4 bases, with 20 bases between them. The CDR3 region is CASSLSEVGGSTGELFF. CDR3 sequence (DNA): TGCGCCAGCAGCCTGTCGGAGGTGGGGGGAAGCACCGGGGAGCTGTTTTTT.

This clonotype was counted many times. The rearrangement uses TRBV4-1 and TRBJ1-1, with TRBD1 as a possible D gene (6 bases). Germline CDR1 and CDR2: MGHRA and YSYEKL. V lost 0 bases and J lost 0, with 11 bases in between. The CDR3 has 16 amino acids. The CDR3 coding sequence is TGCGCCAGCAGCCAAGATGTTGGGACACTGAACACTGAAGCTTTCTTT. This sequence encodes CASSQDVGTLNTEAFF.

This clonotype was counted at least ten times. The chain combines TRBV12-3 or TRBV12-4 with TRBJ1-2; D ambiguous. The CDR3 is 14 residues long. V lost 1 base and J 2 bases, leaving 8 bases between the germline ends. The CDR3 DNA reads as TGTGCCAGCAGTTTAGAAAGGGCGAACTATGGCTACACCTTC. This encodes CASSLERANYGYTF.

Ten or more counts support this clonotype. The chain carries TRBV20-1 and TRBJ2-5; 7 positions agree with TRBD1. The CDR3 has 13 residues. V was clipped by 6 bases and J by 4 bases; unmatched bases: 8. In germline, CDR1 is DFQATT, CDR2 SNEGSKA (reference sequence). CDR3 sequence: CSALDRASETQYF. Written as DNA, the CDR3 is TGCAGTGCCCTAGACAGGGCATCAGAGACCCAGTACTTC.

In this sample, this clonotype turned up many times. The genes are TRBV3-1 and TRBJ1-4; 9 bases fit TRBD1. The J segment lost 8 bases and the V segment lost 7 bases, leaving 8 bases of the junction unmatched. This CDR3 contains 14 residues. Germline values: CDR1 LGHDT, CDR2 YNNKEL (reference sequence). CDR3 sequence (DNA): TGTGCCAGCACCCCCGGACAGGGGATAGAAAAACTGTTTTTT. Encoded protein: CASTPGQGIEKLFF.

The sample holds many counts of this clonotype. This rearrangement joins TRBV10-1 to TRBJ2-1, with D uncertain. Germline CDR1 reads WNHNN; CDR2 reads SYGVQD (reference sequence). The CDR3 sequence is 13 residues long. V shed 5 bases and J shed 4 bases, with 9 bases lying between them. DNA of the CDR3: TGCGCCAGCAGTTCCAATGGTTACAATGAGCAGTTCTTC. It codes for CASSSNGYNEQFF.

This clonotype was seen a few times. The missing conserved phenylalanine or tryptophan at the end of this CDR3 makes a read error likely. The chain couples TRBV6-5 to TRBJ1-1; D not certain. Germline CDR1 MNHEY, CDR2 SVGAGI. V lost 4 bases and J 3 bases, leaving 15 bases between the germline ends. This CDR3 has 15 residues. The CDR3 protein is CASSSNDPAYTEAFI. The CDR3 region has the DNA TGTGCCAGCAGTTCTAACGACCCAGCCTACACTGAAGCTTTCATT.

This clonotype was seen repeatedly, ten times or more. The chain has TRBV5-1 and TRBJ2-5; 7 bases fit TRBD1. Looked up from germline, CDR1 is SGHRS and CDR2 is YFSETQ. The CDR3 runs 15 residues. Losses at the gene ends were 4 bases for V and 1 base for J; bases not matched to a gene: 7. CDR3 sequence: CASSQTGPLQETQYF. In nucleotides, the CDR3 is TGCGCCAGCAGCCAGACAGGGCCCCTCCAAGAGACCCAGTACTTC.

This clonotype was counted many times. The chain is built from TRBV12-3 or TRBV12-4 and TRBJ1-2; the D is unclear. The CDR3 length is 13 residues. V lost 5 bases and J lost 8, with 15 bases in between. CDR3 sequence reads: CASSPDGNEGYTF. The CDR3 bases are TGTGCCAGCAGTCCAGACGGGAACGAAGGCTACACCTTC.

This clonotype was seen repeatedly, ten times or more. This chain uses TRBV5-1 with TRBJ1-4; D gene unclear. Germline V CDR1 and CDR2: SGHRS, YFSETQ. This CDR3 has 15 residues. V was pared by 6 bases and J by 0 bases, with 12 bases between. The CDR3 here is CASKLQSATNEKLFF. The DNA for the CDR3 is TGCGCCAGCAAACTCCAATCGGCAACTAATGAAAAACTGTTTTTT.

This clonotype was seen at least ten times. V and J are TRBV5-1 and TRBJ2-1; TRBD1 is a possible D gene (6 bases). The CDR3 has 14 amino acids. V was shortened by 5 bases and J by 0 bases, with 9 bases between the two germline ends. Looked up from germline, CDR1 is SGHRS and CDR2 is YFSETQ. The CDR3 region is CASRDSGSYNEQFF. The CDR3 DNA follows: TGCGCCAGCAGGGACAGCGGCTCCTACAATGAGCAGTTCTTC.

There are a few counts of this clonotype. The rearrangement joins TRBV7-9 to TRBJ1-2, with 8 positions matching TRBD1. CDR1 SEHNR and CDR2 FQNEAQ come from the germline V gene (reference sequence). V dropped 5 bases and J dropped 8; count of bases not matched to a gene: 7. This CDR3 spans 13 amino acids. CDR3 coding DNA: TGTGCCAGCAGCGGGGATGGGACAGGCGGCTACACCTTC. This encodes CASSGDGTGGYTF.

V usage is TRBV9 and J usage is TRBJ1-2; 7 bases align to TRBD1. J lost 5 bases, V lost 0 bases, and 7 bases had no gene match. The CDR3 is 15 amino acids. From germline, CDR1 is SGDLS and CDR2 YYNGEE. CDR3 loop: CASSVGVQGEYGYTF. The CDR3 DNA reads TGTGCCAGCAGCGTAGGGGTGCAGGGGGAATATGGCTACACCTTC. The full variable domain, rest sourced from reference TRBV9 and TRBJ1-2, is DSGVTQTPKHLITATGQRVTLRCSPRSGDLSVYWYQQSLDQGLQFLIQYYNGEERAKGNILERFSAQQFPDLHSELNLSSLELGDSALYFCASSVGVQGEYGYTFGSGTRLTVV.

This clonotype was recorded many times. At one of its ends the junction is not consistent with the germline gene, which may arise from a read error. The rearrangement joins TRBV25-1 to TRBJ2-7; 11 bases are a match to TRBD1. The CDR3 covers 13 residues. Germline CDR1 MGHDK, CDR2 SYGVNS. This CDR3 is CASSDFRDRGTHF. CDR3 coding DNA: TGTGCCAGCAGTGATTTCCGGGACAGGGGGACCCATTTC.

There are many counts of this clonotype. V gene TRBV12-3 or TRBV12-4 combines with J gene TRBJ1-5; tentative D call: TRBD1 (6 bases). The CDR3 consists of 13 residues. Trimming removed 4 bases at V and 7 bases at J, with 11 bases between. The CDR3 spells CASSSPQGQPQHF. CDR3 in DNA: TGTGCCAGCAGTTCCCCGCAGGGGCAGCCCCAGCATTTT.

Concerning this clonotype: The CDR3 ends on some other residue instead of the conserved phenylalanine or tryptophan, so this is likely a read error. The chain is built from TRBV7-9 and TRBJ2-2; 8 bases map to TRBD1. The CDR3 contains 14 residues. J was trimmed by 9 bases and V by 4 bases; bases with no gene match: 7. The germline V gene encodes CDR1 SEHNR and CDR2 FQNEAQ (reference sequence). The CDR3 sequence is CASSSPPGGRELFI. The CDR3 DNA follows: TGTGCCAGCAGCTCGCCACCAGGGGGCCGGGAGCTGTTTATT.

This clonotype showed up just a few times. The CDR3 spells CASRPGTGGAGKLFF. Here the CDR3 DNA reads TGTGCCAGCAGACCCGGGACAGGGGGCGCGGGTAAACTGTTTTTT. The gene calls are TRBV12-3 or TRBV12-4 and TRBJ1-4, with 12 bases identical to TRBD1. This CDR3 region has 15 residues. Trimming removed 6 bases from V and 11 bases from J; junction bases left unmatched: 10.